This T cell receptor beta chain was recovered during a study of graft-versus-host responses after intestinal transplantation. Study information: Recipients uniformly received anti-thymocyte globulin induction, followed by tacrolimus and steroids for roughly 3 years. Study-wide results and caveats: High graft-versus-host to host-versus-graft clonal ratios were found in allografts of patients who had graft-donor T cell macrochimerism. The recipient marrow held GvH clones, and some of them showed up first in ileum or blood.

Some clones are missing from TCRdb's copy, which holds only in-frame ones; the method was immunoSEQ multiplex PCR. The profile shows nearly 110,000 clones, around 90% of them singletons. Germline CDR1 and CDR2: SQVTM and ANQGSEA. The CDR3 sequence is 12 residues long. As concerns this clone: Its antigen is not identified. Compared with germline, one end of the junction differs, possibly owing to a read error.

The clonotype was recovered from a human donor who was the organ donor for an intestinal transplant. V usage is TRBV29-1 and J usage is TRBJ2-7; 8 nucleotides agree with TRBD1. Here the sequenced sample was unstimulated CD4+ T cells sorted from spleen or lymph node cells, taken before transplant. The CDR3 region is CSAERQGSEQYF. The CDR3, as DNA: TGCAGCGCTGAAAGACAGGGGTCCGAGCAGTACTTC.